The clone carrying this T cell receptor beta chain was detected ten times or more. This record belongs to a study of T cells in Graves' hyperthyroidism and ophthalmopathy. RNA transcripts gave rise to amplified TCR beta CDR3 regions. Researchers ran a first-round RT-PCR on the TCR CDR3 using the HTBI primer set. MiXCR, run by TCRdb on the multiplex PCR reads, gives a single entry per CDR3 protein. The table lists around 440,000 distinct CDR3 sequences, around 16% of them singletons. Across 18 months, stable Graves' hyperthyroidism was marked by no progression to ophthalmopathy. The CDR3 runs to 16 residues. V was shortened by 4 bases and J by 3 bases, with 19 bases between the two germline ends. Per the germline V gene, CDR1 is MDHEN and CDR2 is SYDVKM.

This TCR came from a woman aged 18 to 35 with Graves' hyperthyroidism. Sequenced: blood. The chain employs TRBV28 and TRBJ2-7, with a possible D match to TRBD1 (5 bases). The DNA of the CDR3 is TGTGCCAGCAGTTCCCCCCTAAGCCAGGGCAGCTACGAGCAGTACTTC. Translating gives CASSSPLSQGSYEQYF.